Listed below are T cell receptor beta chains from one sample, sequenced in a study of blood T cell repertoires in COVID-19. The protocol was immunoSEQ multiplex PCR, while the TCRdb copy is restricted to in-frame clones and leaves out a portion. The table records about 200,000 clones, 70% to 90% of them present only once. Sequencing was performed on peripheral blood. The receptors derive from a man aged 55 to 69 with active or convalescent COVID-19. Both conserved end residues are part of each CDR3. The order of the fields is V gene, D gene, clone size, J gene, CDR3 protein, CDR3 DNA. D genes are given only for firm matches. Clone size, where shown, is once, few, many, or a class for clones that have expanded.

TRBV4-1	NA	NA	TRBJ1-2	CASSQVEVALRGYTF	TGCGCCAGCAGCCAAGTCGAGGTTGCCCTTAGGGGCTACACCTTC
TRBV2	NA	NA	TRBJ2-3	CASSEGRQYTQYF	TGTGCCAGCAGTGAAGGGCGACAGTATACGCAGTATTTT
TRBV5-1	NA	NA	TRBJ2-7	CASSLVERGDEQYF	TGCGCCAGCAGCTTGGTTGAGCGCGGGGACGAGCAGTACTTC
TRBV30	TRBD2	NA	TRBJ2-7	CAWSVGLASSYEQYF	TGTGCCTGGAGTGTAGGACTAGCGTCATCCTACGAGCAGTACTTC
TRBV6-5	NA	NA	TRBJ1-5	CASSSGGAYQPQHF	TGTGCCAGCAGTTCGGGGGGGGCCTATCAGCCCCAGCATTTT
TRBV6-5	NA	NA	TRBJ1-1	CASSRQREAFF	TGTGCCAGCAGTCGACAGCGTGAAGCTTTCTTT
TRBV28	TRBD1	few	TRBJ1-2	CASSSYAVLPGQAFDYGYTF	TGTGCCAGCAGTTCTTATGCGGTCCTCCCGGGACAGGCTTTCGACTATGGCTACACCTTC
TRBV21-1	NA	NA	TRBJ2-5	CASSNRQGPQETQYF	TGTGCCAGCAGCAACAGACAGGGGCCCCAAGAGACCCAGTACTTC
TRBV19	TRBD1	NA	TRBJ1-1	CASSINRDRDTEAFF	TGTGCCAGTAGTATTAACCGGGACAGGGACACTGAAGCTTTCTTT
TRBV2	TRBD1	NA	TRBJ1-5	CASSYTGGWVNQPQHF	TGTGCCAGCAGTTATACAGGGGGCTGGGTCAATCAGCCCCAGCATTTT
TRBV27	NA	NA	TRBJ1-6	CASSSRDTSPLHF	TGTGCCAGCAGTTCCCGGGACACTTCACCCCTCCACTTT
TRBV3-1/TRBV3-2	NA	NA	TRBJ2-2	CASSQRGFAGELFF	TGTGCCAGCAGCCAAAGGGGGTTCGCCGGGGAGCTGTTTTTT
TRBV20-1	NA	once	TRBJ1-2	CSATDYGYTF	TGCAGTGCCACTGACTACGGCTACACCTTC
TRBV29-1	NA	NA	TRBJ2-6	CSVVSGSGANVLTF	TGCAGCGTTGTTTCAGGGTCAGGGGCCAACGTCCTGACTTTC
TRBV18	TRBD1	NA	TRBJ1-5	CASSPRGTGTGQPQHF	TGTGCCAGCTCACCACGGGGGACAGGGACGGGTCAGCCCCAGCATTTT
TRBV5-4	TRBD1	NA	TRBJ2-2	CASSFGQGANTGELFF	TGTGCCAGCAGCTTTGGACAGGGGGCGAACACCGGGGAGCTGTTTTTT
TRBV6-5	NA	once	TRBJ2-3	CASTGGPASTDTQYF	TGTGCCAGCACCGGGGGGCCGGCTAGCACAGATACGCAGTATTTT
TRBV5-4	NA	NA	TRBJ1-6	CASSSPGGAPLHF	TGTGCCAGCAGCTCTCCGGGGGGCGCACCCCTCCACTTT
TRBV3-1/TRBV3-2	TRBD2	NA	TRBJ2-1	CASSHSGGAIGSYNEQFF	TGTGCCAGCAGCCATAGCGGGGGGGCAATAGGGAGCTACAATGAGCAGTTCTTC
TRBV5-5	TRBD2	NA	TRBJ2-1	CASSLAGLPNEQFF	TGTGCCAGCAGCTTGGCGGGACTACCCAATGAGCAGTTCTTC
TRBV7-3	TRBD1	NA	TRBJ2-2	CASSPRQGDGELFF	TGTGCCAGCAGCCCCCGACAGGGCGACGGGGAGCTGTTTTTT
TRBV18	TRBD1	NA	TRBJ2-5	CASSPTGPRGETQYF	TGTGCCAGCTCCCCGACAGGGCCCAGGGGAGAGACCCAGTACTTC
TRBV6-5	NA	NA	TRBJ1-6	CASSYSGASNSPLHF	TGTGCCAGCAGTTACTCGGGAGCGAGTAATTCACCCCTCCACTTT
TRBV7-2	TRBD1	NA	TRBJ1-4	CASSFRPTGGGEKLFF	TGTGCCAGCAGCTTTAGGCCGACAGGGGGCGGTGAAAAACTGTTTTTT
TRBV19	NA	once	TRBJ2-3	CASMGAYDTDTQYF	TGTGCCAGTATGGGGGCATACGACACAGATACGCAGTATTTT
TRBV5-4	TRBD2	NA	TRBJ2-5	CASSAGTSGVSQETQYF	TGTGCCAGCAGCGCAGGAACTAGCGGGGTGAGCCAAGAGACCCAGTACTTC
TRBV10-3	NA	NA	TRBJ1-1	CATKPGDTEAFF	TGTGCCACAAAGCCCGGGGACACTGAAGCTTTCTTT
TRBV7-9	NA	NA	TRBJ2-7	CASSLEGGQYEQYF	TGTGCCAGCAGCTTAGAGGGGGGGCAATACGAGCAGTACTTC
TRBV19	TRBD1	NA	TRBJ1-2	CASSQDRGNYGYTF	TGTGCCAGTAGCCAGGACAGGGGAAACTATGGCTACACCTTC
TRBV10-2	TRBD1	NA	TRBJ2-1	CAIAGTGGFNEQFF	TGCGCCATAGCCGGGACAGGGGGCTTCAATGAGCAGTTCTTC
TRBV5-1	NA	NA	TRBJ1-1	CASSLVQGGGTEAFF	TGCGCCAGCAGCTTAGTACAGGGAGGGGGCACTGAAGCTTTCTTT
TRBV28	NA	NA	TRBJ2-3	CASSSVAGKSTDTQYF	TGTGCCAGCAGTTCCGTCGCAGGAAAAAGCACAGATACGCAGTATTTT
TRBV6-5	TRBD1	NA	TRBJ1-5	CASSLTGAQPQHF	TGTGCCAGCAGCCTGACAGGGGCCCAGCCCCAGCATTTT
TRBV7-6	TRBD1	NA	TRBJ2-2	CASRSTGAGELFF	TGTGCCAGCAGATCAACAGGGGCCGGGGAGCTGTTTTTT
TRBV4-1	TRBD1	NA	TRBJ2-7	CASSHGQGGTYEQYF	TGCGCCAGCAGCCACGGACAGGGGGGAACCTACGAGCAGTACTTC
TRBV4-2	TRBD2	NA	TRBJ2-4	CASSPSRGVGDIQYF	TGTGCCAGCAGCCCCTCACGGGGGGTAGGGGACATTCAGTACTTC
TRBV5-8	TRBD2	NA	TRBJ2-7	CASSSDSGGAYEQYF	TGTGCCAGCAGCTCGGATAGCGGGGGGGCTTACGAGCAGTACTTC
TRBV6-5	TRBD1	NA	TRBJ2-7	CASMDGTGGGEQYF	TGTGCCAGCATGGACGGGACAGGGGGTGGAGAGCAGTACTTC
TRBV7-9	NA	NA	TRBJ1-5	CASSFDPDQPQHF	TGTGCCAGCAGCTTTGATCCGGATCAGCCCCAGCATTTT
TRBV3-1/TRBV3-2	TRBD2	NA	TRBJ2-5	CASRRGSAETQYF	TGTGCCAGCAGGCGGGGGTCAGCGGAGACCCAGTACTTC
TRBV5-1	NA	NA	TRBJ1-2	CASSLAAGSGGYTF	TGCGCCAGCAGCTTGGCCGCAGGGTCAGGTGGCTACACCTTC
TRBV7-9	NA	NA	TRBJ1-2	CASSLTDDYGYTF	TGTGCCAGCAGCTTGACAGATGACTATGGCTACACCTTC